The clone carrying this T cell receptor beta chain occurred a few times. The target antigen is unknown. The data stem from a study of T cell repertoires in cytomegalovirus infection. General study points: Public TCR beta family frequency separated CMV-and-HLA carriers, including in an independent cohort.

TCRdb ran MiXCR on the reads and lists one entry per CDR3 protein. The profile shows approximately 990,000 distinct CDR3 sequences, roughly 31% of them singletons. The CDR3 has 13 residues. Per the germline V gene, CDR1 is SQVTM and CDR2 is ANQGSEA. V was cut by 7 bases and J by 6 bases, with 18 bases left in between. The sequence was collected from a human donor in good health (CMV status not recorded). Some clones in this sample may be carry-over from other donors' samples. The genes are TRBV29-1 and TRBJ1-1; D possibly corresponds to TRBD1 (5 bases). Specimen: cultured CD8+ T cells from PBMCs, collected from culture after CMV antigen stimulation. CDR3 amino acids: CSGQGGTGAEAFF. Written as DNA, the CDR3 is TGCAGCGGTCAAGGAGGGACGGGCGCTGAAGCTTTCTTT.